A selection of T cell receptor beta chains follows, all from one sample in a study of blood T cell repertoires in COVID-19. Libraries were prepared by immunoSEQ multiplex PCR; TCRdb keeps only in-frame clonotypes and omits some of them. The data contain 140,000 to 150,000 clones, roughly 90% of them seen just once; the ten biggest clones take up over 2.5%. Specimen: peripheral blood. The receptors shown here come from a man aged 60-69 years with active or convalescent COVID-19. CDR3s include the opening cysteine and the closing phenylalanine or tryptophan. The D gene is left open where the match is weak. Clone size is stated in some rows and not others, as once, few, many or a class when expanded.

D	V	size	J	CDR3	DNA
NA	TRBV25-1	NA	TRBJ2-1	CASTTGGGKFEQFF	TGTGCCAGCACCACAGGGGGGGGGAAGTTTGAGCAGTTCTTC
NA	TRBV29-1	NA	TRBJ1-2	CSAAAGFSDYGYTF	TGCAGCGCAGCCGCAGGCTTCTCGGACTATGGCTACACCTTC
TRBD1	TRBV7-2	NA	TRBJ2-5	CASSLNRGAETQYF	TGTGCCAGCAGCTTAAACAGGGGTGCGGAGACCCAGTACTTC
TRBD2	TRBV7-2	NA	TRBJ2-1	CASSFWGTSGHNEQFF	TGTGCCAGCAGCTTTTGGGGGACTAGCGGACATAATGAGCAGTTCTTC
TRBD1	TRBV27	NA	TRBJ2-7	CASGPVVRTGFHEQYF	TGTGCCAGCGGACCTGTTGTCCGGACAGGGTTCCACGAGCAGTACTTC
TRBD1	TRBV19	NA	TRBJ1-5	CASYGQDNQPQHF	TGTGCCAGTTACGGACAGGACAATCAGCCCCAGCATTTT
TRBD1	TRBV7-9	once	TRBJ1-2	CASSLGRDRAYGYTF	TGTGCCAGCAGCTTAGGGAGAGACAGGGCCTATGGCTACACCTTC
TRBD1	TRBV9	NA	TRBJ2-1	CASSGGPRGNYNEQFF	TGTGCCAGCAGCGGGGGACCCAGGGGGAACTACAATGAGCAGTTCTTC
TRBD1	TRBV28	NA	TRBJ1-4	CASRIGQGGEKLFF	TGTGCCAGCAGAATCGGACAGGGTGGAGAAAAACTGTTTTTT
TRBD1	TRBV28	NA	TRBJ1-2	CASSLADRAGGYTF	TGTGCCAGCAGTTTGGCCGACAGGGCCGGCGGCTACACCTTC
NA	TRBV24-1	NA	TRBJ1-1	CATSDWGNTEAFF	TGTGCCACCAGTGATTGGGGCAACACTGAAGCTTTCTTT
NA	TRBV27	NA	TRBJ2-6	CASSFIVGASGANVLTF	TGTGCCAGCAGTTTTATAGTGGGGGCTTCTGGGGCCAACGTCCTGACTTTC
TRBD1	TRBV7-9	few	TRBJ1-2	CASSFAKGQADGYTF	TGTGCCAGCAGCTTCGCCAAGGGACAGGCGGATGGCTACACCTTC
NA	TRBV27	NA	TRBJ2-3	CATRRQRHTDTQYF	TGTGCCACCCGACGACAGAGGCACACAGATACGCAGTATTTT
NA	TRBV7-9	NA	TRBJ1-3	CASSSYLQAPSGNTIYF	TGTGCCAGCAGTTCATACCTACAGGCACCCTCTGGAAACACCATATATTTT
TRBD1	TRBV23-1	NA	TRBJ2-2	CASSRNRGQGGELFF	TGCGCCAGCAGTCGCAACAGGGGGCAGGGCGGGGAGCTGTTTTTT
NA	TRBV4-2	NA	TRBJ1-1	CASSQRPLSPGTEAFF	TGTGCCAGCAGCCAACGCCCTCTTAGCCCGGGCACTGAAGCTTTCTTT
TRBD1	TRBV19	NA	TRBJ2-7	CASSTGQGSYEQYF	TGTGCCAGTAGTACGGGACAGGGCTCCTACGAGCAGTACTTC
NA	TRBV30	NA	TRBJ1-4	CAWSTGREKLFF	TGTGCCTGGAGTACGGGGAGGGAAAAACTGTTTTTT
NA	TRBV15	NA	TRBJ1-1	CATKDLGGNTEAFF	TGTGCCACCAAAGATTTAGGGGGGAACACTGAAGCTTTCTTT
TRBD1	TRBV27	NA	TRBJ1-4	CASSDTGTGSEKLFF	TGTGCCAGCAGTGATACCGGGACAGGGAGCGAAAAACTGTTTTTT
NA	TRBV7-9	NA	TRBJ1-4	CASSLGAAGRAKKLFF	TGTGCCAGCAGCTTAGGAGCGGCAGGCCGGGCGAAAAAACTGTTTTTT
TRBD2	TRBV19	NA	TRBJ2-1	CASTWTSGGRGEQFF	TGTGCCAGTACTTGGACTAGCGGGGGGCGAGGTGAGCAGTTCTTC
NA	TRBV10-3	NA	TRBJ1-4	CAISRGLNEKLFF	TGTGCCATCAGCAGGGGCCTTAATGAAAAACTGTTTTTT
NA	TRBV28	few	TRBJ2-2	CASRFRLAYGELFF	TGTGCCAGCAGGTTCAGGCTAGCGTACGGGGAGCTGTTTTTT
TRBD2	TRBV28	NA	TRBJ2-2	CASSLRLATVELFF	TGTGCCAGCAGTTTAAGACTAGCGACCGTGGAGCTGTTTTTT
NA	TRBV30	few	TRBJ1-4	CAWSVQGLLTNEKLFF	TGTGCCTGGAGTGTTCAGGGACTTCTAACTAATGAAAAACTGTTTTTT
NA	TRBV29-1	once	TRBJ1-3	CSVEPREHPRDTIYF	TGCAGCGTTGAACCCCGGGAACACCCGAGGGACACCATATATTTT
NA	TRBV27	NA	TRBJ1-4	CASSLQGYATNEKLFF	TGTGCCAGCAGTCTCCAGGGTTATGCAACTAATGAAAAACTGTTTTTT
TRBD2	TRBV6-2/TRBV6-3	NA	TRBJ2-3	CASSYSSRGRARTDTQYF	TGTGCCAGCAGTTACTCTTCCAGAGGGAGGGCTAGAACAGATACGCAGTATTTT
TRBD1	TRBV7-2	few	TRBJ2-5	CASSFQLSRGQGQETQYF	TGTGCCAGCAGCTTCCAACTTTCACGAGGACAGGGCCAAGAGACCCAGTACTTC
NA	TRBV4-3	NA	TRBJ1-4	CASSQDRQGFEKLFF	TGCGCCAGCAGCCAAGATCGGCAGGGGTTCGAAAAACTGTTTTTT
NA	TRBV28	NA	TRBJ1-2	CASSLGGVQGGTF	TGTGCCAGCAGTCTAGGAGGAGTACAGGGCGGGACCTTC
NA	TRBV18	NA	TRBJ2-7	CASSPSQGGLKQYF	TGTGCCAGCTCACCGTCCCAGGGGGGCCTGAAGCAGTACTTC
NA	TRBV19	NA	TRBJ1-6	CATAILGSSYNSPLHF	TGTGCCACCGCCATATTGGGGAGCTCCTATAATTCACCCCTCCACTTT
NA	TRBV6-5	NA	TRBJ2-7	CASTQAREQYF	TGTGCCAGCACCCAGGCCAGGGAGCAGTACTTC
NA	TRBV5-8	NA	TRBJ2-6	CASSLARRSLSGANVLTF	TGTGCCAGCAGCTTGGCCAGGCGATCCCTCTCTGGGGCCAACGTCCTGACTTTC
TRBD1	TRBV29-1	NA	TRBJ2-2	CSAGTGSTGELFF	TGCAGCGCCGGGACAGGGAGTACCGGGGAGCTGTTTTTT
TRBD1	TRBV10-3	NA	TRBJ2-5	CATSGTGVETQYF	TGTGCCACCAGCGGGACAGGGGTCGAGACCCAGTACTTC
TRBD2	TRBV9	once	TRBJ2-7	CASSEGASGNYEQYF	TGTGCCAGCAGCGAGGGAGCTAGCGGGAACTACGAGCAGTACTTC
TRBD2	TRBV3-1/TRBV3-2	NA	TRBJ2-7	CARGKGTKKGLAGGPDEQYF	TGTGCCAGAGGTAAAGGGACCAAAAAGGGACTAGCGGGAGGCCCTGACGAGCAGTACTTC
NA	TRBV28	NA	TRBJ2-7	CASTPGGANSYEQYF	TGTGCCAGCACCCCCGGGGGTGCCAACTCCTACGAGCAGTACTTC
TRBD2	TRBV20-1	NA	TRBJ2-7	CSAPKRGEQYF	TGCAGTGCGCCTAAGCGGGGAGAGCAGTACTTC
NA	TRBV7-9	NA	TRBJ2-7	CASSSVKAHEQYF	TGTGCCAGCAGCTCGGTGAAAGCCCACGAGCAGTACTTC
TRBD2	TRBV27	NA	TRBJ2-3	CASSLGAGVGTDTQYF	TGTGCCAGCAGTTTGGGAGCGGGAGTGGGCACAGATACGCAGTATTTT
NA	TRBV27	NA	TRBJ1-1	CASSLTEANTEAFF	TGTGCCAGCAGTTTAACGGAGGCGAACACTGAAGCTTTCTTT
TRBD2	TRBV5-1	NA	TRBJ2-5	CASSPGRSGQETQYF	TGCGCCAGCAGCCCCGGGAGGAGCGGCCAAGAGACCCAGTACTTC
TRBD1	TRBV7-3	NA	TRBJ1-1	CASSAGGRVAFF	TGTGCCAGCAGCGCAGGGGGCAGGGTAGCTTTCTTT
NA	TRBV2	once	TRBJ2-3	CASRGLPGETQYF	TGTGCCAGCCGGGGATTACCCGGGGAAACGCAGTATTTT
NA	TRBV10-1	NA	TRBJ1-4	CASGSLSTQGAPINEKLFF	TGCGCCAGCGGAAGCCTGTCAACACAGGGCGCGCCGATTAATGAAAAACTGTTTTTT
NA	TRBV11-2	NA	TRBJ2-3	CASSLGAGTQPDTQYF	TGTGCCAGCAGCTTAGGAGCCGGGACTCAGCCAGATACGCAGTATTTT
NA	TRBV7-4	NA	TRBJ1-2	CASSLGQSATNGYTF	TGTGCCAGCAGTTTAGGACAGAGCGCCACCAACGGCTACACCTTC
TRBD1	TRBV6-2/TRBV6-3	NA	TRBJ1-1	CASSQQGAVKTEAFF	TGTGCCAGCAGTCAACAGGGGGCTGTAAAGACTGAAGCTTTCTTT
TRBD1	TRBV30	NA	TRBJ1-3	CAWSVAGGGNTIYF	TGTGCCTGGAGTGTGGCAGGGGGAGGAAACACCATATATTTT
NA	TRBV11-2	NA	TRBJ2-1	CASGRGSPLLGQFF	TGTGCCAGCGGGAGGGGGAGCCCCCTCTTAGGGCAGTTCTTC
NA	TRBV18	NA	TRBJ1-2	CASSTASGGSNYGYTF	TGTGCCAGCTCAACCGCGAGCGGGGGATCTAACTATGGCTACACCTTC
TRBD2	TRBV28	NA	TRBJ2-1	CASSQTSGGAGNEQFF	TGTGCCAGCAGTCAGACTAGCGGGGGGGCAGGTAATGAGCAGTTCTTC
NA	TRBV28	NA	TRBJ2-1	CASSSPGHFNEQFF	TGTGCCAGCAGTTCCCCGGGACATTTCAATGAGCAGTTCTTC